Listed below are T cell receptor beta chains from one sample, sequenced in a study of blood T cell repertoires in COVID-19. Using immunoSEQ multiplex PCR, the repertoire was profiled, and TCRdb retains in-frame clones only, with some absent. The sample consists of approximately 160,000 clones, approximately 80% of them appearing once. The specimen sequenced was peripheral blood. These receptors were taken from an elderly woman with active or convalescent COVID-19. CDR3s include the opening cysteine and the closing phenylalanine or tryptophan. D genes are given only for firm matches. Only some rows state a clone size, as once, few, many or a class for expanded clones.

v_gene	j_gene	d_gene	abundance	CDR3aa	CDR3nt
TRBV6-6	TRBJ1-1	-	-	CASSYSRQTGEAFF	TGTGCCAGCAGTTACTCGCGGCAGACAGGTGAAGCTTTCTTT
TRBV19	TRBJ1-6	-	-	CASSTGLFYNSPLHF	TGTGCCAGTAGTACGGGACTGTTCTATAATTCACCCCTCCACTTT
TRBV18	TRBJ1-3	-	-	CASSPGTFSSGNTIYF	TGTGCCAGCTCACCCGGGACTTTCAGCTCTGGAAACACCATATATTTT
TRBV18	TRBJ1-4	TRBD1	-	CASSSQGAGNEKLFF	TGTGCCAGCTCATCCCAGGGGGCCGGTAATGAAAAACTGTTTTTT
TRBV19	TRBJ2-5	-	-	CASSIGAGATLKAEIQETQYF	TGTGCCAGTAGTATCGGGGCAGGGGCGACCCTGAAAGCCGAGATCCAAGAGACCCAGTACTTC
TRBV6-2/TRBV6-3	TRBJ1-2	TRBD1	-	CASSYLTGAYGYTF	TGTGCCAGCAGTTATCTGACAGGGGCCTATGGCTACACCTTC
TRBV18	TRBJ2-2	-	-	CASSRSREGPGELFF	TGTGCCAGCTCACGGAGCCGAGAGGGCCCCGGGGAGCTGTTTTTT
TRBV29-1	TRBJ1-5	-	few	CSVYPPGGARQPQHF	TGCAGCGTTTACCCCCCGGGGGGGGCAAGGCAGCCCCAGCATTTT
TRBV28	TRBJ2-7	TRBD1	-	CASILGTGGFDEQYF	TGTGCCAGCATCTTAGGGACAGGGGGCTTCGACGAGCAGTACTTC
TRBV30	TRBJ1-4	TRBD1	-	CAWHRGGEKLFF	TGTGCCTGGCACAGGGGTGGCGAAAAACTGTTTTTT
TRBV20-1	TRBJ1-2	-	-	CSANPRLDYTF	TGCAGTGCGAACCCCAGACTCGACTACACCTTC
TRBV7-9	TRBJ2-1	-	-	CASSHDSEQFF	TGTGCCAGCAGCCACGACAGCGAGCAGTTCTTC
TRBV7-6	TRBJ2-3	TRBD2	-	CASSLARASGAIDTQYF	TGTGCCAGCAGCTTAGCGAGGGCTAGCGGGGCCATAGATACGCAGTATTTT
TRBV5-1	TRBJ1-5	-	-	CASSSGPPGQPQHF	TGCGCCAGCAGCTCTGGACCCCCGGGGCAGCCCCAGCATTTT
TRBV18	TRBJ1-3	-	once	CASSWARGAGNTIYF	TGTGCCAGCTCGTGGGCCCGCGGGGCTGGAAACACCATATATTTT
TRBV4-3	TRBJ1-1	TRBD1	-	CASSSNIFPGGANEAFF	TGCGCCAGCAGCTCAAACATCTTCCCAGGGGGCGCGAATGAAGCTTTCTTT
TRBV6-1	TRBJ1-3	-	-	CASSEYWGNTIYF	TGTGCCAGCAGTGAATACTGGGGAAACACCATATATTTT